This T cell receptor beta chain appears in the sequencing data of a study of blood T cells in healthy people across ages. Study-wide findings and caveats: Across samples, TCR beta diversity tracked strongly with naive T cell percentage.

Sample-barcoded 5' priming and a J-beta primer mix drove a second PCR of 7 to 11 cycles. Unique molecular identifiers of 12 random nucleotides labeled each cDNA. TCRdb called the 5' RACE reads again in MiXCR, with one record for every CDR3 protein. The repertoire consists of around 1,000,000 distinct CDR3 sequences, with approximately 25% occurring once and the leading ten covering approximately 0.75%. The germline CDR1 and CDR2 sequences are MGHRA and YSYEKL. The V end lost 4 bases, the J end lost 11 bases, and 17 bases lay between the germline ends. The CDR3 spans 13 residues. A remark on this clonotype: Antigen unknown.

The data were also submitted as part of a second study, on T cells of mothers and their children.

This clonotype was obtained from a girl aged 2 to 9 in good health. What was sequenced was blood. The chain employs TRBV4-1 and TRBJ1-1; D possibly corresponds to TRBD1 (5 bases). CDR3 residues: CASSLVVGGLAFF. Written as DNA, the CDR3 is TGCGCCAGCAGCCTCGTCGTGGGGGGATTGGCTTTCTTT.